The clone carrying this T cell receptor beta chain was counted ten times or more. Its specificity is not known. These data originate in a study of regulatory T cells in long-lasting Graves disease. Study-wide points: Persistent disease preferred TRBV28, TRBJ1-2 and TRBJ2-5; new disease, TRBV20-1 and TRBJ2-1. Persistent Graves' patients showed less TCR diversity than newly diagnosed patients showed.

Specified time point: newly diagnosed GD, antithyroid drugs for less than 3 months. PBMC RNA served as the TCR library source. Construction of TCR beta libraries relied on iRepertoire HTBI primers and on Arm-PCR targeting CDR3 regions. TCRdb passed the multiplex PCR reads through MiXCR, listing each CDR3 protein once. The data contain roughly 500,000 distinct CDR3 sequences, 9.5% to 15% of them singletons. The CDR3 extends over 15 amino acids. Germline CDR1 reads PRHDT; CDR2 reads FYEKMQ (reference sequence). V lost 5 bases, J lost 4 bases, and 7 bases stayed unmatched. The same specimen was also included in a second study, on T cells in Graves' hyperthyroidism and ophthalmopathy. That study reports: For Graves' hyperthyroidism to be stable, ophthalmopathy could not progress within 18 months.

The TCR comes from a woman aged 25 to 45 with Graves disease. The source material was peripheral blood mononuclear cells (PBMCs), sampled at new diagnosis, from a patient treated with antithyroid drugs. V and J are TRBV13 and TRBJ2-3; TRBD2 aligns across 9 bases. CDR3 in DNA: TGTGCCAGCAGCCAGCGACTAGCGGCCTCAGATACGCAGTATTTT. Protein: CASSQRLAASDTQYF.